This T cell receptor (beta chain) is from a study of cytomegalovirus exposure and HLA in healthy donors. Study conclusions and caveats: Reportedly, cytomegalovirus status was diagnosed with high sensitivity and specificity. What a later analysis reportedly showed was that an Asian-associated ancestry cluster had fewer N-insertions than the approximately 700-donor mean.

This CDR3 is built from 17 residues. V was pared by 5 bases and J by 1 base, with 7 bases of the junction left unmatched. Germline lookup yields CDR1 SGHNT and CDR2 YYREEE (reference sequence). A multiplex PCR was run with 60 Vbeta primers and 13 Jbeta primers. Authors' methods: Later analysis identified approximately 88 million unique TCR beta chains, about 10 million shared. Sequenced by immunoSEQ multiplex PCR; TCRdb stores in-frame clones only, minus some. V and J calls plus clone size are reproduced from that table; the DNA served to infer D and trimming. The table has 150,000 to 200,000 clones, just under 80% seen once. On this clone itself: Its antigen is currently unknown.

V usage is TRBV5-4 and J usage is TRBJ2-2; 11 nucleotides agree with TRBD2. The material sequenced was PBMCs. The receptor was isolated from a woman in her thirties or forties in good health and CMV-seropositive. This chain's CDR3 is CASRKKLAGVNTGELFF. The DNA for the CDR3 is TGTGCCAGCAGGAAAAAACTAGCGGGGGTGAACACCGGGGAGCTGTTTTTT.